The 5 T cell receptor beta chains below were found in one sample sequenced in a study of blood T cell repertoires in COVID-19. Measured with immunoSEQ multiplex PCR; TCRdb has only the in-frame clones, and not every one. Here the sample spans about 230,000 clones, roughly 85% being singletons. Source material: peripheral blood. These receptors were obtained from a man between 35 and 55 years old with acute or convalescent COVID-19.

In regard to this clone: At the DNA level, this CDR3 is encoded by other sequences in the same sample as well. This chain joins TRBV15 and TRBJ1-4; 10 bases map to TRBD1. The germline gives CDR1 LNHNV, CDR2 YYDKDF (reference sequence). This CDR3 has 14 amino acids. J lost 8 bases, V lost 5 bases, and 5 bases had no gene match. CDR3 DNA: TGTGCCACCAGCCGGGACAGGGGAAGCGAAAAACTGTTTTTT. It codes for CATSRDRGSEKLFF.

On this clone: Additional DNA sequences in this sample encode the identical CDR3. The chain recombines TRBV30 with TRBJ2-7; 8 nucleotides align to TRBD1. The trim removed 3 bases at V and 3 bases at J, leaving 1 base unmatched. This CDR3 region has 12 residues. Germline CDR1 reads GTSNPN; CDR2 reads SVGIG (reference sequence). The CDR3 spells CAWSGTGYEQYF. The CDR3 DNA reads TGTGCCTGGAGCGGGACAGGCTACGAGCAGTACTTC.

The chain links TRBV2 to TRBJ1-2; D is unclear. Per the germline V gene, CDR1 is SNHLY and CDR2 is FYNNEI. Trimming cost V 6 bases and J 1 base, with 6 bases left between them. CDR3 size: 12 residues. The CDR3 loop reads CASRGINYGYTF. Here the CDR3 DNA reads TGTGCCAGCAGGGGCATTAACTATGGCTACACCTTC. Together with reference TRBV2 and TRBJ1-2, the CDR3 gives the full variable domain: EPEVTQTPSHQVTQMGQEVILRCVPISNHLYFYWYRQILGQKVEFLVSFYNNEISEKSEIFDDQFSVERPDGSNFTLKIRSTKLEDSAMYFCASRGINYGYTFGSGTRLTVV.

The rearrangement joins TRBV6-5 to TRBJ1-1; maybe TRBD1 (5 bases). Trimming cost V 4 bases and J 7 bases, with 16 bases left between them. This CDR3 has 14 amino acids. CDR1 is MNHEY, CDR2 SVGAGI, per germline. CDR3 nucleotide sequence: TGTGCCAGCAGTTTTACCACGGGGGGGGTTGAAGCTTTCTTT. Translation gives CASSFTTGGVEAFF.

V is TRBV6-5 and J is TRBJ1-2; a possible D gene is TRBD1 (5 bases). Per germline, CDR1 MNHEY and CDR2 SVGAGI. The CDR3 totals 13 residues. With 6 bases removed from V and 4 bases from J, the gap between germline ends came to 12 bases. CDR3 sequence (DNA): TGTGCCAGCAGAGGGGCGTGGGTCTATGGCTACACCTTC. Its translation is CASRGAWVYGYTF.